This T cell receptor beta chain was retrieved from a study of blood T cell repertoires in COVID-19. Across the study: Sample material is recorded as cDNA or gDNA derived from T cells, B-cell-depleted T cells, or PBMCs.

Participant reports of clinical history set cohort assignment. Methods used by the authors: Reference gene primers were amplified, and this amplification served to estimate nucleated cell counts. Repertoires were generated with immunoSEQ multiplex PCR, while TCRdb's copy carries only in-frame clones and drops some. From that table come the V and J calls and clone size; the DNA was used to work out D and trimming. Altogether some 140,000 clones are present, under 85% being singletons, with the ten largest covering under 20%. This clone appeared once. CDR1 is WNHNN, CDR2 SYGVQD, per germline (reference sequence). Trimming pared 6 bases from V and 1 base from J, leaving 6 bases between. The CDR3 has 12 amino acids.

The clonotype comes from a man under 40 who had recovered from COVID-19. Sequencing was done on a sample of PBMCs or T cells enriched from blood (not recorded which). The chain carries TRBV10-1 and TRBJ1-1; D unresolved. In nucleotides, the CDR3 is TGCGCCAGCAGGGGCAGGAACACTGAAGCTTTCTTT. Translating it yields CASRGRNTEAFF.